This TCR beta chain was documented in a study of blood T cell repertoires in COVID-19. The CDR3 is 14 residues long. Looked up from germline, CDR1 is GTSNPN and CDR2 is SVGIG (reference sequence). The V gene lost 3 bases and the J gene lost 5 bases, with 11 bases spanning the gap. Original processing notes: Using reference gene primer amplification, nucleated cell counts were estimated. Assay used: immunoSEQ multiplex PCR; TCRdb lists only in-frame clones, some missing. That table furnishes V, J and clone size, whereas the DNA furnished D and trimming. The sample has around 210,000 clones; 85% are singletons.

Sequenced input: peripheral blood. The chain recombines TRBV30 with TRBJ1-6, with unresolved D. This TCR came from a man between 60 and 70 years old with COVID-19, enrolled during active disease. CDR3 protein: CAWRKTENNSPLHF. CDR3 bases: TGTGCCTGGAGGAAAACAGAAAATAATTCACCCCTCCACTTT.